Included here is one T cell receptor (beta chain) sequence, with context. Its antigen is currently not known. No quality values exist for individual bases; no much larger clone is one base distant. This sample was taken from a study of cytomegalovirus exposure and HLA in healthy donors (dated 2017 in TCRdb). General notes on the study: According to an earlier analysis of several hundred of the donors, about 179 million T cells yielded over 90 million unique TCR beta sequences and about 300 Gb of sequence data. Both class I and class II loci were covered by HLA typing, at four-digit resolution. High-throughput TCR immunosequencing, statistical association of individual TCRs with disease status, and machine learning were combined to predict cytomegalovirus infection status. Roughly 5 DR-DQ haplotypes were handled as single units for association and clustering because linkage in the cohort was strong. The study aimed to test whether cataloging public T cell receptors could reveal signatures of past pathogen exposure. In a later analysis, previously published TCR beta repertoires from about 640 donors were re-analyzed and high-resolution HLA genotyping was added so that TCR occurrence patterns could be studied. An early release covering roughly 600 HLA-typed donors comprised approximately 290 gigabases of sequencing data and 85 million to 100 million unique TCR sequences. Alongside the repertoire data, information on donor age, sex, ethnicity and CMV serostatus was compiled. In addition to the first cohort of 666 subjects, a separate validation cohort of approximately 130 different subjects was used. Typing coverage differed by locus: A, B, C, DRB1 and DQB1 were typed in roughly 620-630 donors, DQA1 in 522, DPA1 in approximately 610, and DPB1 in approximately 450. The later analysis used no new phenotypic data to find candidate immune exposures, relying instead on TCR beta sequences and their occurrence across donors. Every discovery cohort repertoire had been produced on one sequencing platform. Among about 390 genotyped donors of the cohort, an average of about 240,000 unique TCR beta nucleotide sequences were sequenced per donor, around 20% of them non-productive. The genetic ancestry cluster associated with self-reported Caucasian donors included 65% to 90% of the roughly 390 genotyped donors. A later genetic analysis used genome-wide SNP genotypes for about three fifths of the 666 donors, treating that subset as a discovery cohort. The study profiled the T cell repertoires of about 720 subjects by immunosequencing and related them to cytomegalovirus serostatus. An earlier analysis of more than 450 of the donors used high-throughput TCR beta sequencing to judge whether each TCR beta V gene segment behaved as functional or pseudogenic.

The investigation overall reported the following: In an earlier analysis of approximately 600 of the donors, most TCR beta V segments were observed in productive rearrangements about 87% or about 30% of the time, broadly matching IMGT annotations. Several of the top co-occurrence clusters appeared to be linked to parvovirus B19, influenza, CMV and Epstein-Barr virus, according to a later analysis. Because some donors lacked HLA typing at each locus, the association tests relied only on the typed subset. The classifier was reported to diagnose cytomegalovirus status with high specificity and sensitivity in both the original cohort and the validation cohort. The sequencing pipeline was judged likely to have produced a cluster of highly shared sequence variants as a technical artifact. The authors suggested that the approach could potentially be generalized to other disease states and immunological phenotypes. Assigning TCR associations to individual alleles was difficult when HLA alleles, especially DR and DQ, strongly co-occurred. According to a later analysis, TCR association rates differed among HLA loci, with DRB1 alleles showing the most associated TCRs and HLA-C alleles showing the fewest. Three of the identified cytomegalovirus-associated TCR beta chains were confirmed in vitro to be specific for cytomegalovirus antigens. Specific HLA alleles were associated with 16,951 TCR beta sequences at a false discovery rate of 0.05 in a later analysis. Across donors, most TCR sequences were observed very rarely, whereas some public TCRs were present in many individuals. Because counts were too low, approximately 15 rarely observed V segments, including chromosome 9 orphons, were excluded from the earlier analysis of 587 of the donors. In a later analysis, most CMV-associated TCR beta chains were found to appear HLA-restricted, with HLA associations seemingly driven largely by CMV exposure. The only immune exposure information available for the cohort was CMV serostatus. A later genetic analysis associated a missense DCLRE1C variant with V-gene and J-gene trimming of TCR beta chains, and an independent cohort replicated the association. A further reported finding was that TCR beta sequences accurately predicted the HLA-A and HLA-B alleles for most subjects in the first cohort. A later analysis found that HLA-associated TCR beta chains were more clonally expanded and had lower generation probabilities than equally common non-associated chains. The study listed 164 TCR beta chains as associated with cytomegalovirus. In this cohort, only TCR beta chains were sequenced, and detectable features were limited by the absence of alpha or paired-chain data. Sequencing depth was assumed to be roughly uniform across donors in the presence/absence analyses, though that assumption may not hold. Correlated functional status among segregating V segments might reflect linkage disequilibrium, but an unknown experimental factor could not be ruled out. In a later genetic analysis, fewer N-insertions in productive TCRs were reported among donors in an Asian-associated ancestry cluster than the roughly 640-donor mean.

Library preparation employed the immunoSEQ multiplex PCR assay. A mixture of 60 forward primers for TCR Vbeta segments and 13 reverse primers for TCR Jbeta segments was used in the multiplex PCR. Amplification of the CDR3 region of rearranged TCR beta genes was performed with a multiplex PCR assay on genomic DNA. On the Illumina HiSeq System, the amplified TCR beta libraries were sequenced as 87-base-pair reads. As for the authors' bioinformatics: In a later analysis, tens of millions of unique TCR beta chains were counted across the roughly 670 repertoires, and some 10 million of these chains were shared by at least two donors. Raw reads were error-corrected and collapsed into unique sequences by a nearest-neighbor algorithm in which closely related sequences were merged to remove PCR and sequencing errors. CDR3 sequences were aligned to IMGT reference sequences to assign V, D and J gene segments. For a sequence to be retained, a match of at least six nucleotides was required to both a V gene segment and a J gene segment. Rearrangements were called productive when the CDR3 lacked stop codons and stayed in frame with V and J; all others were non-productive. Following IMGT convention, CDR3 was defined as the stretch from the second conserved V-encoded cysteine up to the conserved J-encoded phenylalanine. In an earlier analysis of around 570 of the donors, sequences lacking an unambiguous match to a single V gene segment were excluded. In an earlier analysis of more than 500 of the donors, a V segment was called functional when productive rearrangements were above 56.7%, and segregating when the standard deviation between donors exceeded 5%. A statistical classification framework was built for diagnosing cytomegalovirus status from the catalog of TCR beta chain sequences. V and J gene assignment, in a later analysis, came from comparing TCR nucleotide sequences with IMGT/GENE-DB human TR gene sequences. The TCRdist pipeline was used in a later analysis to assign CDR3 sequences and most-parsimonious VDJ recombination scenarios. In a later analysis, every TCR beta chain was defined by the combination of its CDR3 amino acid sequence and its V-gene family, and reads without a unique V-gene family were dropped. To address suspected cross-contamination and a sequencing artifact, a later analysis removed a few hundred highly shared, low-generation-probability nucleotide sequences. A later analysis calculated a clonal expansion index for each public chain from normalized within-repertoire ranks of inferred template counts. Generation probabilities in a later analysis came from a VDJ recombination model fitted to out-of-frame rearrangements, and those results were checked against IGoR. In a later analysis, hypergeometric tests were used to score TCR-TCR, TCR-HLA and TCR-CMV co-occurrence, with a repertoire-size bias correction applied to TCR pairs. A later analysis estimated false discovery rates by permuting HLA or CMV assignments 20 times. A later analysis grouped co-occurring TCRs with DBSCAN, adding TCRdist sequence similarity when clustering within HLA-allele-positive subsets. Repertoires with fewer than 30,000 or more than 120,000 public chains were left out of co-occurrence clustering, as were several repertoires with anomalous nucleotide sharing. TCRdb mirrors the immuneACCESS table, restricted to in-frame sequences. Some clones are absent from its copies; in checked studies, under half trace to an unresolved V gene, and the reason for the others is unknown. That table gives V, J and clone size, and the DNA gave D and trimming. Counted in this sample were 150,000 to 200,000 clones; around 81% of them appeared once. The ten top clones hold around 2.1% of the sample.

The cohort was made up of several hundred healthy bone marrow donors. At the time of sampling, every cohort member was nominally healthy, though immune exposures that went unrecorded were likely present. The donor tested CMV seropositive and was one of the 289 seropositive cohort members. Each donor provided a peripheral blood sample, and peripheral blood mononuclear cells were used for TCR beta sequencing. The Qiagen DNeasy Blood Extraction Kit was used to extract genomic DNA from the blood cell samples. The sample consisted of PBMCs. The TCR originated in a woman aged 18-29 years in good health and CMV-seropositive.

The DNA sequence is TGTGCCAGCAGGAGGGACAGGTCCCCCCCCGAGCAGTACGTC. This translates into CASRRDRSPPEQYV. The rearranged segments are TRBV2 and TRBJ2-7; TRBD1 agrees with 8 junctional bases. From cysteine to valine, the CDR3 is 14 amino acids long. Kept here is only the CDR3 DNA, which spans 42 bases and is read in frame from base 1. Sequences SNHLY (CDR1) and FYNNEI (CDR2) are obtained from the germline V gene. Trimming accounts for 6 bases at V and 6 bases at J, while the number of junction bases matched to no gene is 10.